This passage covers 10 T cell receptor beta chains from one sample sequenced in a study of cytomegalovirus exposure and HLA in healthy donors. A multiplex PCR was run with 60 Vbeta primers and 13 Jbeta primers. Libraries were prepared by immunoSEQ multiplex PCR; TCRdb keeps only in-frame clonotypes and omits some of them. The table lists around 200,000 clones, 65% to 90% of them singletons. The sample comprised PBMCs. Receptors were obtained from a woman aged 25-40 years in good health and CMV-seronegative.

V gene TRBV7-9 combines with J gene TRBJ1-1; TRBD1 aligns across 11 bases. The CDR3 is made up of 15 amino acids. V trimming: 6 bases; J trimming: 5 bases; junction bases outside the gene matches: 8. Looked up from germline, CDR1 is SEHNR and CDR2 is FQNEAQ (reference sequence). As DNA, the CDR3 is TGTGCCAGCAGGGGGACAGGGGGGGTTTGGACTGAAGCTTTCTTT. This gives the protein CASRGTGGVWTEAFF.

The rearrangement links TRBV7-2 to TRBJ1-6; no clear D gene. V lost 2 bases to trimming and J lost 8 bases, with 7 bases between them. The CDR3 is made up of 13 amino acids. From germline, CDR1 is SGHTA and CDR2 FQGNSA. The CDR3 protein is CASSLFRDSPLHF. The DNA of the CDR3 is TGTGCCAGCAGCTTATTTCGCGATTCACCCCTCCACTTT. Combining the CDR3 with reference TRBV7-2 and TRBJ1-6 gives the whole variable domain GAGVSQSPSNKVTEKGKDVELRCDPISGHTALYWYRQSLGQGLEFLIYFQGNSAPDKSGLPSDRFSAERTGGSVSTLTIQRTQQEDSAVYLCASSLFRDSPLHFGNGTRLTVT.

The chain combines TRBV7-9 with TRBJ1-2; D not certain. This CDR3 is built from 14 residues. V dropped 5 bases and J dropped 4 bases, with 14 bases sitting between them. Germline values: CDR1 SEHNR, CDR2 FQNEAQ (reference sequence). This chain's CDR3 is CASSGSPDSYGYTF. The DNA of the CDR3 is TGTGCCAGCAGCGGGTCACCCGACTCCTATGGCTACACCTTC. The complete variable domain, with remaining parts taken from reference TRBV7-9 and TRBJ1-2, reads DTGVSQNPRHKITKRGQNVTFRCDPISEHNRLYWYRQTLGQGPEFLTYFQNEAQLEKSRLLSDRFSAERPKGSFSTLEIQRTEQGDSAMYLCASSGSPDSYGYTFGSGTRLTVV.

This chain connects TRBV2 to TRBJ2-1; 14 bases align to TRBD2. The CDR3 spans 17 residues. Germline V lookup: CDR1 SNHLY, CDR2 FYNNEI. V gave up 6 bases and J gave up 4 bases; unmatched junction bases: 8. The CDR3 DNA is TGTGCCAGCAGACAGACTAGCGGGAGGGTACTATACAATGAGCAGTTCTTC. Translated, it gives CASRQTSGRVLYNEQFF.

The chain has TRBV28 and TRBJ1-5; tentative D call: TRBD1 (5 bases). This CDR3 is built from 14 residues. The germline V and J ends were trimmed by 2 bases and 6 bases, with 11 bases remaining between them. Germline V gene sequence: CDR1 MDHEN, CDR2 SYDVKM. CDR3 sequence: CASSLQGWFQPQHF. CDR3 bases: TGTGCCAGCAGTTTACAGGGTTGGTTTCAGCCCCAGCATTTT.

The CDR3 nucleotides are TGCGCCAGCAGCACCTCCGGGACAGCAAACAATGAGCAGTTCTTC. Encoded protein: CASSTSGTANNEQFF. The chain links TRBV5-1 to TRBJ2-1; 7 nucleotides agree with TRBD1. This CDR3 is 15 amino acids long. V dropped 4 bases and J dropped 5; count of bases not matched to a gene: 9. Germline CDR1 and CDR2: SGHRS and YFSETQ.

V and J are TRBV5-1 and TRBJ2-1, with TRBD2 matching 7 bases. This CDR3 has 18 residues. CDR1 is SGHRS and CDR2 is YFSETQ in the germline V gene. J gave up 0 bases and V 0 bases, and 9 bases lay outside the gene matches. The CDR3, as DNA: TGCGCCAGCAGCTTGGCCGGGCTAGCGGACACCTCCTACAATGAGCAGTTCTTC. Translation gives CASSLAGLADTSYNEQFF. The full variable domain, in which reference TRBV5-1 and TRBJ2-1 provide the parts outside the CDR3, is KAGVTQTPRYLIKTRGQQVTLSCSPISGHRSVSWYQQTPGQGLQFLFEYFSETQRNKGNFPGRFSGRQFSNSRSEMNVSTLELGDSALYLCASSLAGLADTSYNEQFFGPGTRLTVL.

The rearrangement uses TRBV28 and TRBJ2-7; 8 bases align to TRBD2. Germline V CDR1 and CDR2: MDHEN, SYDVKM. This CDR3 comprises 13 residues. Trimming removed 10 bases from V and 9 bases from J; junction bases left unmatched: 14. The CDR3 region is CAITTSVDYRQYF. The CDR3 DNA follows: TGTGCCATTACGACTAGCGTGGATTATCGGCAGTACTTC.

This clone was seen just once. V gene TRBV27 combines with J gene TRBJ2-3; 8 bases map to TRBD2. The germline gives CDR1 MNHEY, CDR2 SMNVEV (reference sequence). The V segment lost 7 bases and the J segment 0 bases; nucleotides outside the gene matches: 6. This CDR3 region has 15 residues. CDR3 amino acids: CASIQAGVSTDTQYF. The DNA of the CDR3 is TGTGCCAGCATACAAGCGGGAGTGAGCACAGATACGCAGTATTTT.

The CDR3 loop is CASSSGQGVNTEAFF. As DNA, the CDR3 is TGCGCCAGCAGCTCCGGACAGGGAGTGAACACTGAAGCTTTCTTT. V usage is TRBV5-1 and J usage is TRBJ1-1; 8 bases agree with TRBD1. Germline V gives CDR1 SGHRS, CDR2 YFSETQ. The V and J ends lost 3 bases and 0 bases, in that order; junction bases with no gene match: 4. The CDR3 totals 15 residues.